This is a list of T cell receptor beta chains from one sample in a study of long-term antiretroviral therapy in people with HIV. The assay was immunoSEQ multiplex PCR, and TCRdb's table has in-frame clones only and misses some. This table holds around 22,000 clones, 85% to 90% found once. The specimen comprised unsorted PBMCs, sampled 1.8 years before starting antiretroviral therapy. These receptor sequences come from a woman aged 25 to 39 with HIV. CDR3s include the opening cysteine and the closing phenylalanine or tryptophan. The D gene is left open where the match is weak. Clone size is not always given. Where it is, it says once, few, many or a class for expanded clones.

TRBJ2-5,.,TRBD2,TRBV10-3,CAISVYYGGARETQYF,TGTGCCATCAGTGTCTACTACGGGGGGGCCAGAGAGACCCAGTACTTC
TRBJ1-5,.,.,TRBV30,CAWSVGGTPMGNQPQHF,TGTGCCTGGAGTGTTGGTGGGACCCCCATGGGCAATCAGCCCCAGCATTTT
TRBJ1-2,.,.,TRBV2,CASSYAGAYGYTF,TGTGCCAGCAGTTATGCCGGGGCCTATGGCTACACCTTC
TRBJ1-6,.,TRBD1,TRBV12-5,CASCRGRDSPLHF,TGTGCTAGTTGCAGGGGGCGTGATTCACCCCTCCACTTT
TRBJ2-2,few,.,TRBV7-9,CASINDRPNTGELFF,TGTGCCAGCATAAATGACAGACCGAACACCGGGGAGCTGTTTTTT
TRBJ2-7,few,.,TRBV4-1,CASSQDGFQGPYF,TGCGCCAGCAGCCAAGACGGATTCCAGGGGCCGTACTTC
TRBJ2-7,few,.,TRBV30,CAWSVLASYEQYF,TGTGCCTGGAGTGTACTGGCCTCCTACGAGCAGTACTTC
TRBJ2-2,.,.,TRBV11-3,CASSHRFHTGELFF,TGTGCCAGCAGCCATCGTTTCCATACCGGGGAGCTGTTTTTT
TRBJ1-1,once,.,TRBV2,CASSVGKYGAFF,TGTGCCAGCAGTGTGGGAAAGTACGGAGCTTTCTTT
TRBJ1-2,.,.,TRBV30,CAWRGPLEGYGYTF,TGTGCCTGGAGAGGTCCCCTTGAGGGCTATGGCTACACCTTC
TRBJ1-2,few,.,TRBV2,CASRGDRFEGGYTF,TGTGCCAGCAGGGGCGACAGATTTGAGGGTGGCTACACCTTC
TRBJ2-7,.,.,TRBV13,CASSLAGTADTYEQYF,TGTGCCAGCAGCTTAGCTGGGACGGCAGACACATACGAGCAGTACTTC
TRBJ1-1,once,.,TRBV7-8,CASSFLNIRNTEAFF,TGTGCCAGCAGCTTTCTCAACATAAGGAACACTGAAGCTTTCTTT
TRBJ1-3,.,.,TRBV19,CASSPTGFSGNTIYF,TGTGCCAGTAGCCCAACAGGGTTCTCTGGAAACACCATATATTTT
TRBJ1-2,.,.,TRBV20-1,CSAIQGNGYTF,TGCAGTGCCATCCAGGGGAATGGCTACACCTTC
TRBJ2-7,.,.,TRBV11-3,CASSLGGTSYEQYF,TGTGCCAGCAGCTTAGGAGGGACCTCCTACGAGCAGTACTTC
TRBJ2-3,few,.,TRBV7-3,CASSIGVGGDVTQYF,TGTGCCAGCAGCATTGGGGTCGGGGGTGATGTTACGCAGTATTTT